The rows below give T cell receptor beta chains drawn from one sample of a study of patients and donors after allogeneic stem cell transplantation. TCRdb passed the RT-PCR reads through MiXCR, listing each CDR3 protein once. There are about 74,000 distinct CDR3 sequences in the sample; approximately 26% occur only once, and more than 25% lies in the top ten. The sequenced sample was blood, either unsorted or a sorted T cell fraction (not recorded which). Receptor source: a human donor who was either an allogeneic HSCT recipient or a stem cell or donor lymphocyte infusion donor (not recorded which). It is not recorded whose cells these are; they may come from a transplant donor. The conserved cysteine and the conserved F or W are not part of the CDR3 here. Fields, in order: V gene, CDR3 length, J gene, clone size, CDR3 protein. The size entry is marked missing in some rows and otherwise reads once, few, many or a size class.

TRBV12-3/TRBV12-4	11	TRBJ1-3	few	ASWGPAGNTIY
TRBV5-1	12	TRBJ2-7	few	ASSLQGDAFEQY
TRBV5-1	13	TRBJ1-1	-	ASSLIRRAPTEAF
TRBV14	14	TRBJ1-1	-	ASSHLIGGVNLEAF
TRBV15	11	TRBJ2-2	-	ATSRDLNGELF
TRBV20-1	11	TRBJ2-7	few	SAPTNTFYEQY
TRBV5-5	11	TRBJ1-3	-	ASSLGRTYTIY
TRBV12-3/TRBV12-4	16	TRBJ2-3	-	ASRRSSGGTPSTDTQY
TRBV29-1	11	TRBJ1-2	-	SVSDRGLSGYT
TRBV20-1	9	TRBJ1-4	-	SVATNEKLF
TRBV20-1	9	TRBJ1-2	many	SAGNRGWHT
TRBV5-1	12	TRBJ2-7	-	ASSIRDNSLEQY
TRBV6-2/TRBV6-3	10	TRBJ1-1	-	ASSKGGTEAF
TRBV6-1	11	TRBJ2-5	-	ASNRDPRETQY
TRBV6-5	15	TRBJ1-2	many	ASSYVAGTAVGYGYT
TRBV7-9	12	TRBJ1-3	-	ASSLDVSGNTIY
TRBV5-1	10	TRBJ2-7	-	ASSVDTYEQY
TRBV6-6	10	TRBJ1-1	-	ASSYSYTEAF
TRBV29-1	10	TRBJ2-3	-	SVEGGTDTQY
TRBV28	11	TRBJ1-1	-	ASSLLHSAEAF
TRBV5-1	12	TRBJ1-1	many	ASTPGGMNTEAF
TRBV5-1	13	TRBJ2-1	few	ASSAGQGIYNEQF
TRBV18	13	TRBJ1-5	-	ASSPTGGRNQPQH
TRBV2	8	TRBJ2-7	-	ASSEGEQY
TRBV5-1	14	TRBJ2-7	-	ASSLFMSAVLEVKY
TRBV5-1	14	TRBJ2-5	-	ASSLRTGGSGETQY
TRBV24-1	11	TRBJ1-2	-	ATRDPDGYGYT
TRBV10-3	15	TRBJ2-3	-	AISESGQGTSTDTQY
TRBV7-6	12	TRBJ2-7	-	ASSARDRFSEQY
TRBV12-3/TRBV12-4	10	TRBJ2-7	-	ASNKQGNEQY
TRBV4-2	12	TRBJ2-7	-	ASSQVTGFHEQY
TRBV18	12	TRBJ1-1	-	ASSLLPGGTEAF
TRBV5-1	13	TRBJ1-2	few	ASSPGGGQNYGYT
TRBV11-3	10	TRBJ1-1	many	ASSLQGAEAF
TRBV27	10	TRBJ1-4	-	ASSPLGEKLF
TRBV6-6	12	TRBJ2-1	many	ASKSTSSYNEQF
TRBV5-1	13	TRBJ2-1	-	ASSQLGSGYNEQF
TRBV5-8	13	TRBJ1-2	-	ASSLHTGADYGYT
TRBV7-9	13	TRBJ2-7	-	ASRREGTGVYEQY
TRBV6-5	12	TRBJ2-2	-	ASSYWGGSGELF
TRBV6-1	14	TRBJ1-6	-	ASSFETGAGSSPLH
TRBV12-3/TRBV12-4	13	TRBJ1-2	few	ASTLGGQGIWGYT
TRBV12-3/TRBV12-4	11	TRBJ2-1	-	ASSLGQRDEQF
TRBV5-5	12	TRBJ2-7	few	ASSLGGQPYEQY
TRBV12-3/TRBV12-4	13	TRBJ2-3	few	ASSLVRGPTDTQY